This TCR beta chain was documented in a study of blood T cell repertoires in COVID-19. The wider study: T cells, B-cell-depleted T cells, or PBMCs provided the cDNA or gDNA that served as material.

The protocol was immunoSEQ multiplex PCR, while the TCRdb copy is restricted to in-frame clones and leaves out a portion. The data show just over 300,000 clones, 85% to 90% seen once. Each participant's cohort was designated according to participant-reported clinical history. There are 12 residues in the CDR3. V was clipped by 2 bases and J by 4 bases, with 7 bases between them. Germline V gene sequence: CDR1 GTSNPN, CDR2 SVGIG (reference sequence). The source material was PBMCs or T cells enriched from blood (not recorded which). The chain combines TRBV30 with TRBJ2-3, with D unresolved. This receptor was obtained from a man younger than 45 who had recovered from COVID-19. CDR3 residues: CAWSSSSDTQYF. In nucleotides, the CDR3 is TGTGCCTGGAGTTCCAGTTCAGATACGCAGTATTTT.